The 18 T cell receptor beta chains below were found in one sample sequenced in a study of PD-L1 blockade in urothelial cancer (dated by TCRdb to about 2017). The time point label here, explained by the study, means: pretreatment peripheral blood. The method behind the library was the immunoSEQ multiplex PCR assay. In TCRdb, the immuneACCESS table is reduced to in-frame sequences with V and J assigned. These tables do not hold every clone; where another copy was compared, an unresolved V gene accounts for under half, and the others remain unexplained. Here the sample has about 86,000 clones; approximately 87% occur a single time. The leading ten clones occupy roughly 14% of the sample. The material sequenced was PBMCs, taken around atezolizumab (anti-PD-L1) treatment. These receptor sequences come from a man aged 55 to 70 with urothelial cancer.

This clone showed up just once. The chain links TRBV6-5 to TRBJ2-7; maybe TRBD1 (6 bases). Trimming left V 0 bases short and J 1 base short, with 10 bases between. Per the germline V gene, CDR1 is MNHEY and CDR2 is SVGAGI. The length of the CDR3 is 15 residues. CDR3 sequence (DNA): TGTGCCAGCAGTTACTCAACGGACAGTTCCTACGAGCAGTACTTC. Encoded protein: CASSYSTDSSYEQYF.

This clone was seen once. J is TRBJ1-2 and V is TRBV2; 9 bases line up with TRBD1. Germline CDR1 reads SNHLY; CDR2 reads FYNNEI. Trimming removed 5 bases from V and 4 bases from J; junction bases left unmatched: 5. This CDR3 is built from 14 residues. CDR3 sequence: CASSRTGGTYGYTF. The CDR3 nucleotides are TGTGCCAGCAGTCGTACAGGGGGCACCTATGGCTACACCTTC. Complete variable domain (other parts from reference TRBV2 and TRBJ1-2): EPEVTQTPSHQVTQMGQEVILRCVPISNHLYFYWYRQILGQKVEFLVSFYNNEISEKSEIFDDQFSVERPDGSNFTLKIRSTKLEDSAMYFCASSRTGGTYGYTFGSGTRLTVV.

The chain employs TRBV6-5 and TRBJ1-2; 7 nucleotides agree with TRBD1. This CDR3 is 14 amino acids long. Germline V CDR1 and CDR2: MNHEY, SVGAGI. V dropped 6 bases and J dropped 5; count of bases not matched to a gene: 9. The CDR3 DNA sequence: TGTGCCAGCAGCTTACAAGAGGGGGCGTATGGCTACACCTTC. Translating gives CASSLQEGAYGYTF.

The CDR3: CASSPIRDRGEKLFF. The CDR3 nucleotides are TGTGCCAGCAGTCCCATCCGGGACAGGGGTGAAAAACTGTTTTTT. The J gene is TRBJ1-4, the V gene TRBV6-1, with 10 bases aligning to TRBD1. V gave up 5 bases and J gave up 7 bases; unmatched junction bases: 7. The CDR3 length is 15 residues. Germline loops: CDR1 MNHNS, CDR2 SASEGT.

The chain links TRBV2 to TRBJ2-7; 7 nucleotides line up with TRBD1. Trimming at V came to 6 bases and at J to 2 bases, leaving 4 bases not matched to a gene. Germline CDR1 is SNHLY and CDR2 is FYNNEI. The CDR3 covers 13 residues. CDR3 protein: CASRAGTAYEQYF. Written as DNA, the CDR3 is TGTGCCAGCAGGGCCGGGACAGCCTACGAGCAGTACTTC.

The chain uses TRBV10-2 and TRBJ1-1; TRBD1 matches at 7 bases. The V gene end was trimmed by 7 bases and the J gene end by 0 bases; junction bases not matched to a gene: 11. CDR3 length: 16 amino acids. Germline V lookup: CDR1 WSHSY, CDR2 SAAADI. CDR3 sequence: CASKPGQLLMNTEAFF. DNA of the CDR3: TGCGCCAGCAAACCGGGACAGTTATTAATGAACACTGAAGCTTTCTTT.

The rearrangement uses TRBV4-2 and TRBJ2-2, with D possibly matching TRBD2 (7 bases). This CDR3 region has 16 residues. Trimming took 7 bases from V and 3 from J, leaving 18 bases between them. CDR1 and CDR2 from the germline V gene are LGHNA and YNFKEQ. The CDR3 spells CASTLRGGPDTGELFF. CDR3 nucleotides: TGTGCCAGCACACTTAGGGGGGGGCCCGACACCGGGGAGCTGTTTTTT.

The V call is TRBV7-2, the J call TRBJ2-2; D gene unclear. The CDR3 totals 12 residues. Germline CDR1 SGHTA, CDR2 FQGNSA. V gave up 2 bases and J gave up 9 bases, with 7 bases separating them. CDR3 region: CASSLNWRELFF. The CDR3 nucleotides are TGTGCCAGCAGCTTAAATTGGCGGGAGCTGTTTTTT.

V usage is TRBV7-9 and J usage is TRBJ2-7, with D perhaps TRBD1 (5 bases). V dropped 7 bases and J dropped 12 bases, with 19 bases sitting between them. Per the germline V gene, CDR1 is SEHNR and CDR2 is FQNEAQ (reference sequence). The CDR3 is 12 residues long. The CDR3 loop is CASTPGQGSRYF. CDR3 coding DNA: TGTGCCAGCACCCCCGGTCAGGGCTCGCGGTACTTC. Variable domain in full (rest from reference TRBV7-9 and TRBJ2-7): DTGVSQNPRHKITKRGQNVTFRCDPISEHNRLYWYRQTLGQGPEFLTYFQNEAQLEKSRLLSDRFSAERPKGSFSTLEIQRTEQGDSAMYLCASTPGQGSRYFGPGTRLTVT.

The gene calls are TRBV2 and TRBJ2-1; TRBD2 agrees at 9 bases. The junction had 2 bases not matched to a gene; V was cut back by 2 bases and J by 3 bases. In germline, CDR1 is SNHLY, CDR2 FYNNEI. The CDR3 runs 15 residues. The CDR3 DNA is TGTGCCAGCAGTGAATCACTAGCGGGCTACAATGAGCAGTTCTTC. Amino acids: CASSESLAGYNEQFF.

The CDR3 DNA follows: TGCAGCGGAATGCCGGGTACAGGGGGGACTGAAGCTTTCTTT. Protein product: CSGMPGTGGTEAFF. This chain uses TRBV29-1 with TRBJ1-1; 8 bases are shared with TRBD1. CDR1 is SQVTM and CDR2 is ANQGSEA in the germline V gene. CDR3 size: 14 residues. V lost 7 bases to trimming and J lost 5 bases; unmatched junction nucleotides: 12.

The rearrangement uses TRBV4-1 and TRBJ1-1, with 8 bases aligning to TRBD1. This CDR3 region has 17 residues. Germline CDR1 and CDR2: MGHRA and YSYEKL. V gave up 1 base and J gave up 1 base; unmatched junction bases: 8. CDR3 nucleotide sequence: TGCGCCAGCAGCCAAGGGTGGACAGGGTTTGGGAACACTGAAGCTTTCTTT. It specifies CASSQGWTGFGNTEAFF.

The CDR3 DNA reads as TGTGCCAGCTCACTCCGGACTAGCGGGAGGCGAGGCACAGATACGCAGTATTTT. Translation gives CASSLRTSGRRGTDTQYF. The V gene is TRBV18, the J gene TRBJ2-3; 14 nucleotides match TRBD2. Trimming cost V 4 bases and J 1 base; bases outside gene matches: 7. The CDR3 has 18 residues. Germline V gene data show CDR1 as KGHSH and CDR2 as LQKENI.

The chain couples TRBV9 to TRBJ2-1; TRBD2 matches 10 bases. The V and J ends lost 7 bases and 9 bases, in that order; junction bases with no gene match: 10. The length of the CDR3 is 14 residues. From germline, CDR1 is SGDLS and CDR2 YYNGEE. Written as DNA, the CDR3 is TGTGCCAGCGGTCGACTAGCGGGTAGGCGTGAGCAGTTCTTC. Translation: CASGRLAGRREQFF.

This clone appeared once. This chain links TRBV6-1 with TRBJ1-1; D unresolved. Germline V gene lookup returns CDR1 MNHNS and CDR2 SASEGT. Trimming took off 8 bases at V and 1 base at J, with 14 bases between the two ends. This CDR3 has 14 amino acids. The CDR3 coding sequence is TGTGCCAGCCGTCTGCTGGTCGGGAACACTGAAGCTTTCTTT. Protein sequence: CASRLLVGNTEAFF.

CDR3 protein: CASSQTGGPYEQYF. The CDR3 DNA is TGTGCCAGCTCACAGACAGGGGGACCCTACGAGCAGTACTTC. The chain recombines TRBV18 with TRBJ2-7; 9 bases match TRBD1. CDR1 and CDR2 (germline): KGHSH, LQKENI. V lost 4 bases and J lost 2; bases outside the gene matches: 3. The CDR3 length is 14 residues.

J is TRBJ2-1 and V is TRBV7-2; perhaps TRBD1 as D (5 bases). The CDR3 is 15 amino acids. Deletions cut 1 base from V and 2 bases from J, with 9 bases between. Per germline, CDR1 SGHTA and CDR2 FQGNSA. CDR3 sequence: CASSLERQPYNEQFF. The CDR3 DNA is TGTGCCAGCAGCTTAGAGAGACAGCCCTACAATGAGCAGTTCTTC.

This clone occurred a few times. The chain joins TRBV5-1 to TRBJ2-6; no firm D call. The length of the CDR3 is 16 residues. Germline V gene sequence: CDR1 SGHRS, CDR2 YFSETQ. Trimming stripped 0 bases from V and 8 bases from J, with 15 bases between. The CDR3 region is CASSLGPGSSTNVLTF. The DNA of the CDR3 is TGCGCCAGCAGCTTGGGGCCAGGATCATCGACCAACGTCCTGACTTTC.